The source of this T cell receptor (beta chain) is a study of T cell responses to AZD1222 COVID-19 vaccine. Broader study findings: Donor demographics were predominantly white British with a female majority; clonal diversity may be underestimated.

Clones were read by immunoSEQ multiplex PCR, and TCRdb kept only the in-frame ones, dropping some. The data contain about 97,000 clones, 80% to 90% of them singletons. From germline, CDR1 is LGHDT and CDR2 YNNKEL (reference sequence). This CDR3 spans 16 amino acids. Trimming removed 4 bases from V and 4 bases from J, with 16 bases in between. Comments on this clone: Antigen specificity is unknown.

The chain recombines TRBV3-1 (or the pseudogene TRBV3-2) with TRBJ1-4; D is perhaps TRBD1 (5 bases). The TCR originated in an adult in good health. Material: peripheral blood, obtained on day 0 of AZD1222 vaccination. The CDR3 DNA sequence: TGTGCCAGCAGCCCCCAAGGAGGGAGGGGTAATGAAAAACTGTTTTTT. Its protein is CASSPQGGRGNEKLFF.